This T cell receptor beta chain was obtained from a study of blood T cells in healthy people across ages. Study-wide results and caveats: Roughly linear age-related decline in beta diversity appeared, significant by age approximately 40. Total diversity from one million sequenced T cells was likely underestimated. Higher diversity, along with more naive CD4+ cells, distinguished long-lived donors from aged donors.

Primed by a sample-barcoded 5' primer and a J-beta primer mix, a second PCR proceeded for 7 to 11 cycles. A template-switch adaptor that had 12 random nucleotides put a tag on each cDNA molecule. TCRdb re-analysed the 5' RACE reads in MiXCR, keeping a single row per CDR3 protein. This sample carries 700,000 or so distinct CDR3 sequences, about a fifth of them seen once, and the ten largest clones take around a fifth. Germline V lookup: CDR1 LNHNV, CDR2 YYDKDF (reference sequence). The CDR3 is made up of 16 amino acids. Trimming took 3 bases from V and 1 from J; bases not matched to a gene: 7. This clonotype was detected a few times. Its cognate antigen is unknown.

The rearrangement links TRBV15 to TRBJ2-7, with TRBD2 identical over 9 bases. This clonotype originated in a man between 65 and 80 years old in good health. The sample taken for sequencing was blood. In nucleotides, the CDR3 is TGTGCCACCAGCAGGAGGTTAGCGGGGGAATCCTACGAGCAGTACTTC. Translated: CATSRRLAGESYEQYF.